These 7 T cell receptor beta chains were sequenced from one sample in a study of cytomegalovirus exposure and HLA in healthy donors. PCR employed 60 Vbeta and 13 Jbeta primers. This table comes from immunoSEQ multiplex PCR, and its TCRdb copy is limited to in-frame clones, with some not included. Here the sample spans about 110,000 clones, 15% to 19% being singletons. The sample comprised PBMCs. The receptors were gathered from a woman between 18 and 29 years old in good health and CMV-seronegative.

The chain has TRBV6-5 and TRBJ1-1; D is ambiguous. The germline V and J ends were trimmed by 7 bases and 3 bases, with 12 bases remaining between them. Germline loops: CDR1 MNHEY, CDR2 SVGAGI. The CDR3 sequence is 13 residues long. The DNA for the CDR3 is TGTGCCAGCACGGGGAGAAAGTACACTGAAGCTTTCTTT. Translated: CASTGRKYTEAFF.

The rearrangement joins TRBV6-1 to TRBJ2-7, with D uncertain. The CDR3 extends over 13 amino acids. The V end lost 6 bases, the J end lost 11 bases, and 20 bases lay between the germline ends. Germline CDR1 MNHNS, CDR2 SASEGT. The CDR3 region is CASRERPRMGKYF. The CDR3 nucleotides read TGTGCCAGCAGGGAACGGCCGCGAATGGGCAAGTACTTC.

This clone was observed a few times. The chain employs TRBV27 and TRBJ2-1, with 10 bases lining up with TRBD2. There are 14 residues in the CDR3. Trimming cost V 5 bases and J 8 bases; bases outside gene matches: 6. Per germline, CDR1 MNHEY and CDR2 SMNVEV (reference sequence). The CDR3 nucleotides are TGTGCCAGCAGTGCGTATCTAGCGGGAGATGAGCAGTTCTTC. It encodes CASSAYLAGDEQFF.

The table lists this clone with a few counts. The chain couples TRBV5-6 to TRBJ1-2; D gene ambiguous. The V gene's germline CDR1 is SGHDT and CDR2 YYEEEE. Trimming removed 3 bases at V and 2 bases at J, with 8 bases between. The CDR3 has 13 residues. The CDR3 spells CASSSSVNYGYTF. The CDR3 nucleotides are TGTGCCAGCAGCTCGTCGGTGAACTATGGCTACACCTTC.

In this sample, this clone turned up a few times. One end of the junction varies from germline; a read error may be responsible. The V and J genes are TRBV6-5 and TRBJ1-2; a weak D match, TRBD1 (5 bases). The CDR3 spans 14 residues. The germline gives CDR1 MNHEY, CDR2 SVGAGI. The chain's CDR3 is CASSYSRSEGGGAF. The CDR3 region has the DNA TGTGCCAGCAGTTACTCGAGGTCTGAGGGAGGAGGGGCCTTC.

This clone occurred a few times. The CDR3 region is CASSRDRGEQYF. The CDR3 DNA reads as TGTGCCAGCAGCCGCGACAGGGGAGAGCAGTACTTC. The V gene is TRBV7-2, the J gene TRBJ2-7; 8 bases match TRBD1. Germline values: CDR1 SGHTA, CDR2 FQGNSA. The CDR3 totals 12 residues. V shed 5 bases, J shed 7 bases, and the junction held 4 bases outside the gene matches.

This clone was recorded a few times. V gene TRBV6-6 combines with J gene TRBJ1-5; D is undetermined. Germline CDR1 MNHNY, CDR2 SVGAGI (reference sequence). This CDR3 comprises 15 residues. V lost 8 bases, J lost 1 base, and 15 bases lay in between. The chain's CDR3 is CASSLEVGSNQPQHF. The CDR3 DNA follows: TGTGCCAGCTCCTTGGAGGTCGGAAGCAATCAGCCCCAGCATTTT.